One sample yielded the 2 T cell receptor beta chains listed below, sequenced in a study of blood T cell repertoires in COVID-19 (TCRdb year 2020). The receptor library was made with the immunoSEQ multiplex PCR assay. The source is immuneACCESS, and TCRdb retained only in-frame sequences with V and J called. Part of the clones is not carried over; for the studies checked, unresolved V genes explain less than half of this, and the remainder is unexplained. The sample table records 180,000 or so clones; about nine tenths of these occur just once. The ten largest clonotypes hold about 1.7% of the sample. What was sequenced was peripheral blood. All receptors derive from a man aged 18 to 30 with active or convalescent COVID-19.

The table lists this clone with a few counts. The chain joins TRBV21-1 to TRBJ1-2; TRBD1 reflects the table's D call only, with no check against the DNA. TRBV21-1 is classified as a pseudogene. The CDR3 sequence is 20 residues long. CDR3 amino acids: CASSNLSPGVMGQINYGYTF. CDR3 sequence (DNA): TGTGCCAGCAGCAATCTAAGCCCGGGGGTTATGGGACAGATTAACTATGGCTACACCTTC.

The chain recombines TRBV5-6 with TRBJ1-3; maybe TRBD1 (5 bases). The germline V gene has CDR1 SGHDT and CDR2 YYEEEE. Between the trimmed V and J ends, which lost 4 bases and 3 bases, there was a span of 8 bases. CDR3 length: 13 amino acids. The CDR3 DNA reads as TGTGCCAGCAGCCGAAGGGGTGGAAACACCATATATTTT. Amino acids: CASSRRGGNTIYF.